This T cell receptor beta chain was found in a study of T-cell memory formation after mild COVID-19. The study, taken as a whole, reports: The SARS-CoV-2 specificity of second-wave clones reaching peak at day 37 remained unverified. Some responding clones appeared in pre-infection memory, suggesting cross-reactive memory joined.

This clonotype was detected a few times. Its specificity is not known. Germline lookup yields CDR1 DFQATT and CDR2 SNEGSKA (reference sequence). V was cut by 3 bases and J by 4 bases, with 18 bases left in between. There are 15 residues in the CDR3. 5'RACE primed from the constant segment yielded TCR alpha and TCR beta cDNA libraries bearing sample barcodes and UMIs. Using its own MiXCR run on the 5' RACE reads, TCRdb lists one record per CDR3 protein. The table includes roughly 600,000 distinct CDR3 sequences, roughly 18% detected once. The chain carries TRBV20-1 and TRBJ1-2; D not certain. Sequenced material: PBMCs or a T cell subset sorted from them (not recorded which). The TCR sequence derives from an adult woman who had mild COVID-19 (a few samples of this study predate the infection). Cell type and time point are not known. CDR3 coding DNA: TGCAGTGCTAGTCCCAGGACGGGAACAATCTATGGCTACACCTTC. Amino acid sequence: CSASPRTGTIYGYTF.